Reported below is one T cell receptor beta chain. The antigen is not known. This sample stems from a study of OX40 agonist ivuxolimab in advanced cancers. The wider study: Patients receiving dose escalation had hepatocellular carcinoma, melanoma, renal cell or head and neck cancer. One patient with hepatocellular carcinoma and two with cutaneous melanoma, three in all, had partial responses.

Generated by immunoSEQ multiplex PCR, the TCRdb table keeps only in-frame clones and is missing some. The data hold about 82,000 clones, with 85% to 90% observed a single time. Germline CDR1 SGDLS, CDR2 YYNGEE. V lost 0 bases to trimming and J lost 0 bases, with 6 bases between them. CDR3 length: 14 amino acids. Study results and limitations: The antigen specificity of the peripheral T cells (those that were expanded) was not determined. The study observed clonal expansion of CD4+ and CD8+ blood T cells by week 6 at 0.1 to 3.0 mg/kg.

Source: CD4+ or CD8+ T cells sorted from blood, taken in a trial of the OX40 agonist ivuxolimab. The V and J genes are TRBV9 and TRBJ2-5, with D unclear. The origin of this receptor is an adult with an advanced solid tumor such as melanoma, head and neck, liver or kidney cancer. The CDR3 nucleotides read TGTGCCAGCAGCGTAGCCGGGTACCAAGAGACCCAGTACTTC. It encodes CASSVAGYQETQYF.